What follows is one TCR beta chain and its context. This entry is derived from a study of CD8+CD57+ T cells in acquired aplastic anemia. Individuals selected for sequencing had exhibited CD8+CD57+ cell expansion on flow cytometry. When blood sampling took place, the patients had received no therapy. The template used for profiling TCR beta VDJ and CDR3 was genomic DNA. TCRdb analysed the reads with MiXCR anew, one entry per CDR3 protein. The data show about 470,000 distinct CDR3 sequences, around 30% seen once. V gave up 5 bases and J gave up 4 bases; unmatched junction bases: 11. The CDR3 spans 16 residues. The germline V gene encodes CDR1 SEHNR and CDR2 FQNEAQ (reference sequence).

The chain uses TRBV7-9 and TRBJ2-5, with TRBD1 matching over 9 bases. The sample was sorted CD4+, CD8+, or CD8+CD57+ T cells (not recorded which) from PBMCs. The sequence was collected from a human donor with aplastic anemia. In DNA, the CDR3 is TGTGCCAGCAGCCGACCAACAGGGGGCGGAGGAGAGACCCAGTACTTC. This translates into CASSRPTGGGGETQYF.